This passage covers 25 T cell receptor beta chains from one sample sequenced in a study of neoadjuvant nivolumab and ipilimumab in lung cancer. Produced via immunoSEQ multiplex PCR; TCRdb's table is partial and in-frame only. The repertoire consists of some 20,000 clones, with roughly 80% occurring once and the leading ten covering 9%. The specimen comprised tumor tissue, sampled after neoadjuvant nivolumab, alone or with ipilimumab, at or shortly before surgery. These receptors came from an adult with non-small cell lung cancer.

The chain employs TRBV6-1 and TRBJ1-4, with D maybe TRBD1 (5 bases). The germline gives CDR1 MNHNS, CDR2 SASEGT. This CDR3 is built from 13 residues. V lost 8 bases, J lost 2 bases, and 9 bases lay in between. CDR3 in DNA: TGTGCCAGCGACAGTCGCACTAATGAAAAACTGTTTTTT. Protein sequence: CASDSRTNEKLFF.

The CDR3 spells CASSVNRGVMETQYF. DNA of the CDR3: TGTGCCAGCAGCGTTAACAGGGGAGTAATGGAGACCCAGTACTTC. The rearrangement links TRBV9 to TRBJ2-5; 7 bases map to TRBD1. J gave up 5 bases and V 2 bases, and 9 bases lay outside the gene matches. The CDR3 totals 15 residues. CDR1 and CDR2 (germline): SGDLS, YYNGEE.

This chain joins TRBV30 and TRBJ1-4; no definite D call. V was cut by 1 base and J by 4 bases, with 13 bases left in between. Germline V gene data show CDR1 as GTSNPN and CDR2 as SVGIG (reference sequence). This CDR3 has 15 amino acids. The CDR3 bases are TGTGCCTGGAGTGGGCCTCAGGCCGGTAATGAAAAACTGTTTTTT. Its protein product is CAWSGPQAGNEKLFF. The complete variable domain, with remaining parts taken from reference TRBV30 and TRBJ1-4, reads SQTIHQWPATLVQPVGSPLSLECTVEGTSNPNLYWYRQAAGRGLQLLFYSVGIGQISSEVPQNLSASRPQDRQFILSSKKLLLSDSGFYLCAWSGPQAGNEKLFFGSGTQLSVL.

The chain is built from TRBV7-2 and TRBJ1-1; 7 bases align to TRBD1. This CDR3 is 14 amino acids long. The ends lost 5 bases at V and 2 bases at J; junction bases unmatched: 5. Per germline, CDR1 SGHTA and CDR2 FQGNSA. CDR3 nucleotide sequence: TGTGCCAGCAGCCGCAGACAGGGAAACACTGAAGCTTTCTTT. Translating gives CASSRRQGNTEAFF.

CDR3 nucleotide sequence: TGCAGCGTTGAGGGGACAAAAAGGGCCAAAAACATTCAGTACTTC. Translating gives CSVEGTKRAKNIQYF. The chain carries TRBV29-1 and TRBJ2-4; D perhaps matches TRBD1 (6 bases). The CDR3 loop spans 15 amino acids. The germline CDR1 and CDR2 sequences are SQVTM and ANQGSEA. Trimming stripped 3 bases from V and 1 base from J, with 13 bases between.

The chain has TRBV14 and TRBJ2-3, with D possibly being TRBD2 (5 bases). With 6 bases removed from V and 4 bases from J, the gap between germline ends came to 17 bases. Germline values: CDR1 SGHDN, CDR2 FVKESK. This CDR3 has 15 residues. CDR3 DNA: TGTGCCAGCAGTCCTAATATCAAGAGGGCAGATACGCAGTATTTT. Translated: CASSPNIKRADTQYF.

This clone appeared once. A junction boundary mismatches the germline segment, possibly from a read error. CDR3 coding DNA: TGTGCCAGCAGCCGCCGCCGGGACAGGAGCTTC. It translates to CASSRRRDRSF. The chain uses TRBV7-2 and TRBJ1-2; TRBD1 agrees at 8 bases. Germline loops: CDR1 SGHTA, CDR2 FQGNSA. This CDR3 is 11 amino acids long.

This chain links TRBV6-5 with TRBJ1-2, with 8 bases identical to TRBD1. Germline CDR1 reads MNHEY; CDR2 reads SVGAGI. CDR3 length: 14 amino acids. The J segment lost 8 bases and the V segment lost 5 bases, leaving 10 bases of the junction unmatched. CDR3 coding DNA: TGTGCCAGCAGTGGTGGACAGGGAGTATTGGGCTACACCTTC. Translation gives CASSGGQGVLGYTF.

This clone was observed a single time. The chain carries TRBV6-6 and TRBJ2-3, with D possibly matching TRBD2 (5 bases). Between the trimmed V and J ends, which lost 5 bases and 0 bases, there was a span of 12 bases. The V gene's germline CDR1 is MNHNY and CDR2 SVGAGI (reference sequence). The CDR3 has 15 residues. Here the CDR3 DNA reads TGTGCCAGCAGTGAGGGAACCTTGAGCACAGATACGCAGTATTTT. Encoded protein: CASSEGTLSTDTQYF.

The chain is built from TRBV4-2 and TRBJ1-2; D is uncertain. The germline V and J ends were trimmed by 3 bases and 4 bases, with 12 bases remaining between them. This CDR3 region has 14 residues. Looked up from germline, CDR1 is LGHNA and CDR2 is YNFKEQ. The DNA for the CDR3 is TGTGCCAGCAGCCACCGACGGATTGGCTATGGCTACACCTTC. Residues: CASSHRRIGYGYTF.

The rearrangement links TRBV5-1 to TRBJ1-4; 7 positions match TRBD1. CDR3 length equals 16 residues. V was clipped by 0 bases and J by 7 bases; unmatched bases: 9. Germline CDR1 is SGHRS and CDR2 is YFSETQ. CDR3 amino acids: CASSLGYRGPGEKLFF. DNA for the CDR3: TGCGCCAGCAGCTTGGGCTACAGGGGACCTGGTGAAAAACTGTTTTTT.

The chain is built from TRBV19 and TRBJ2-7, with D tentatively TRBD1 (6 bases). Germline values: CDR1 LNHDA, CDR2 SQIVND (reference sequence). V was trimmed by 1 base and J by 0 bases, leaving 10 bases between them. There are 15 residues in the CDR3. The CDR3 is CASSIGDRSSYEQYF. CDR3 bases: TGTGCCAGTAGTATAGGAGACAGGAGCTCCTACGAGCAGTACTTC.

This clone occurred once. The chain has TRBV29-1 and TRBJ1-2, with D perhaps TRBD1 (6 bases). The CDR3 has 14 residues. The ends were cut back, 6 bases at V and 0 bases at J, with 14 bases in the middle. CDR1 is SQVTM and CDR2 is ANQGSEA in the germline V gene. The CDR3 bases are TGCAGCGTAGTGATGGAGGGGGCTAACTATGGCTACACCTTC. Residues: CSVVMEGANYGYTF.

The V and J genes are TRBV18 and TRBJ2-2; TRBD2 aligns across 11 bases. The CDR3 runs to 16 residues. V lost 2 bases to trimming and J lost 4 bases; unmatched junction nucleotides: 3. CDR1 and CDR2 from the germline V gene are KGHSH and LQKENI. CDR3 sequence reads: CASSPMTSGATGELFF. The CDR3 bases are TGTGCCAGCTCACCAATGACTAGCGGGGCCACCGGGGAGCTGTTTTTT. Combining the CDR3 with reference TRBV18 and TRBJ2-2 gives the whole variable domain NAGVMQNPRHLVRRRGQEARLRCSPMKGHSHVYWYRQLPEEGLKFMVYLQKENIIDESGMPKERFSAEFPKEGPSILRIQQVVRGDSAAYFCASSPMTSGATGELFFGEGSRLTVL.

With regard to this clone: At the DNA level, this CDR3 is encoded by other sequences in the same sample as well. The rearrangement joins TRBV5-1 to TRBJ2-2, with D perhaps matching TRBD1 or TRBD2 (5 bases each). Trimming cost V 7 bases and J 0 bases, with 13 bases left between them. Germline CDR1 reads SGHRS; CDR2 reads YFSETQ. CDR3 size: 15 residues. As DNA, the CDR3 is TGCGCCAGCTCTACCGGGACGACGAACACCGGGGAGCTGTTTTTT. This sequence encodes CASSTGTTNTGELFF.

Concerning this clone itself: At one end the junction does not follow the germline gene, possibly because of a read error. V gene TRBV7-9 combines with J gene TRBJ2-3, with a weak D call TRBD2 (6 bases). The CDR3 runs to 15 residues. The germline V gene has CDR1 SEHNR and CDR2 FQNEAQ (reference sequence). The chain's CDR3 is CASSSSGPRTDTQYF. In nucleotides, the CDR3 is TGTGCCAGCAGCTCCAGCGGGCCCCGCACGGATACGCAGTATTTT.

The chain carries TRBV6-9 and TRBJ1-2, with 7 bases fitting TRBD1. There are 14 residues in the CDR3. Trimming took 4 bases from V and 4 from J; bases not matched to a gene: 6. From germline, CDR1 is MNHGY and CDR2 SVAAGI. CDR3 sequence: CASSWAGGFYGYTF. The CDR3 DNA reads as TGTGCCAGCAGTTGGGCAGGGGGTTTCTATGGCTACACCTTC.

This clone was recorded a few times. V and J are TRBV18 and TRBJ2-7; a possible D gene is TRBD1 (6 bases). The CDR3 runs to 13 residues. The germline V gene encodes CDR1 KGHSH and CDR2 LQKENI. Trimming took 6 bases from V and 1 from J, leaving 10 bases between them. The DNA of the CDR3 is TGTGCCAGCTCCACGGACAGTTCCTACGAGCAGTACTTC. This translates into CASSTDSSYEQYF. Full variable domain (missing parts from reference TRBV18 and TRBJ2-7): NAGVMQNPRHLVRRRGQEARLRCSPMKGHSHVYWYRQLPEEGLKFMVYLQKENIIDESGMPKERFSAEFPKEGPSILRIQQVVRGDSAAYFCASSTDSSYEQYFGPGTRLTVT.

The rearrangement joins TRBV6-5 to TRBJ1-2, with TRBD1 matching 7 bases. The CDR3 has 15 amino acids. Germline V CDR1 and CDR2: MNHEY, SVGAGI. With V trimmed by 6 bases and J by 1 base, 8 bases remained unmatched. This chain's CDR3 is CASRETGRFNYGYTF. The CDR3 nucleotides are TGTGCCAGCAGAGAGACAGGGAGATTTAACTATGGCTACACCTTC.

V and J are TRBV6-6 and TRBJ1-1; TRBD1 matches 12 bases. In germline, CDR1 is MNHNY, CDR2 SVGAGI (reference sequence). The length of the CDR3 is 15 residues. V was pared by 6 bases and J by 9 bases, with 11 bases of the junction left unmatched. This chain's CDR3 is CASRIPGQGARKAFF. CDR3 DNA: TGTGCCAGCAGGATTCCGGGACAGGGGGCGCGTAAAGCTTTCTTT.

The sample holds a few counts of this clone. The chain joins TRBV7-9 to TRBJ1-3, with D perhaps matching TRBD1 (6 bases). From germline, CDR1 is SEHNR and CDR2 FQNEAQ (reference sequence). This CDR3 is built from 15 residues. Deletions cut 1 base from V and 1 base from J, with 8 bases between. The CDR3 reads CASSLGDTSGNTIYF. CDR3 DNA sequence: TGTGCCAGCAGCTTAGGGGACACGTCTGGAAACACCATATATTTT.

The chain recombines TRBV6-5 with TRBJ1-5; D remains unclear. The CDR3 covers 12 residues. V was cut by 4 bases and J by 7 bases, with 8 bases left in between. Germline values: CDR1 MNHEY, CDR2 SVGAGI. In DNA, the CDR3 is TGTGCCAGCAGTTCTGGGCGCCAGCCCCAGCATTTT. Translation gives CASSSGRQPQHF.

The V and J genes are TRBV9 and TRBJ2-5; 8 bases are shared with TRBD1. The ends lost 2 bases at V and 5 bases at J; junction bases unmatched: 8. Looked up from germline, CDR1 is SGDLS and CDR2 is YYNGEE. The CDR3 has 15 residues. CDR3 nucleotides: TGTGCCAGCAGCGTCCGACAGGGGCCAGGGGAGACCCAGTACTTC. This gives the protein CASSVRQGPGETQYF.

A few counts support this clone. The chain's CDR3 is CASSPRRGGRELFF. The CDR3 region has the DNA TGTGCCAGCAGCCCGCGGAGGGGGGGGAGGGAGCTGTTTTTT. The V call is TRBV7-2, the J call TRBJ2-2; D is possibly TRBD2 (7 bases). Germline V gene sequence: CDR1 SGHTA, CDR2 FQGNSA. Trimming shortened V by 5 bases and J by 9 bases, and 16 bases separated the two germline ends. The CDR3 has 14 amino acids.

This chain joins TRBV7-8 and TRBJ2-7, with 8 bases that match TRBD1. Looked up from germline, CDR1 is SGHVS and CDR2 is FQNEAQ. This CDR3 region has 15 residues. V lost 2 bases to trimming and J lost 2 bases; unmatched junction nucleotides: 5. Written as DNA, the CDR3 is TGTGCCAGCAGCTTATCTGGACAGGGCACCTACGAGCAGTACTTC. Protein product: CASSLSGQGTYEQYF.